This is a list of T cell receptor beta chains from one sample in a study of T cell responses to AZD1222 COVID-19 vaccine. Assay used: immunoSEQ multiplex PCR; TCRdb lists only in-frame clones, some missing. Seen here are some 42,000 clones, 80% to 85% observed once, and the top ten hold 15% to 20%. The sequenced sample was peripheral blood, obtained 28 days after the second AZD1222 dose. All receptors derive from an adult who received the AZD1222 COVID-19 vaccine. Each CDR3 is given with its conserved first and last residue. Each record gives: CDR3 protein, J gene, V gene.

CDR3: CASSRTSGGSDTQYF
J: TRBJ2-3
V: TRBV2

CDR3: CASSLDSNQPQHF
J: TRBJ1-5
V: TRBV7-3

CDR3: CASSIGGDRVNSPLHF
J: TRBJ1-6
V: TRBV19

CDR3: CASSSTSGGAHTQYF
J: TRBJ2-3
V: TRBV5-5

CDR3: CASSFGTVTYEQYF
J: TRBJ2-7
V: TRBV5-6

CDR3: CASSLASGNYGYTF
J: TRBJ1-2
V: TRBV5-4

CDR3: CASSFGTGSSYEQYF
J: TRBJ2-7
V: TRBV7-8

CDR3: CASSRPDKSSYNEQFF
J: TRBJ2-1
V: TRBV14

CDR3: CASRQSGTGKSTNEKLFF
J: TRBJ1-4
V: TRBV25-1

CDR3: CASSFNVLLRNTEAFF
J: TRBJ1-1
V: TRBV11-2

CDR3: CASSQSSGAFLNYGYTF
J: TRBJ1-2
V: TRBV3-1/TRBV3-2

CDR3: CASSQGRATDTQYF
J: TRBJ2-3
V: TRBV3-1/TRBV3-2

CDR3: CASSQEVRNNYGYTF
J: TRBJ1-2
V: TRBV4-2